These 21 T cell receptor beta chains originate from one sample sequenced in a study of CD8+CD57+ T cells in acquired aplastic anemia. Genomic DNA provided the template from which TCR beta VDJ and CDR3 profiles were obtained. TCRdb used MiXCR to reprocess the reads, holding one entry per CDR3 protein. The sample yields 120,000 or so distinct CDR3 sequences, around 46% seen once. Sequenced sample: sorted CD4+, CD8+, or CD8+CD57+ T cells (not recorded which) from PBMCs. Receptors were obtained from a human donor in good health, serving as a control.

The chain uses TRBV27 and TRBJ1-1; D unresolved. This CDR3 is 13 amino acids long. The V end lost 7 bases, the J end lost 6 bases, and 15 bases lay between the germline ends. Germline V lookup: CDR1 MNHEY, CDR2 SMNVEV (reference sequence). The CDR3, as DNA: TGTGCCAGCACCCCACCCGGCGGCGCTGAAGCTTTCTTT. Its translation is CASTPPGGAEAFF.

The chain combines TRBV10-2 with TRBJ1-4; 10 bases map to TRBD1. CDR1 is WSHSY, CDR2 SAAADI, per germline. The ends lost 8 bases at V and 7 bases at J; junction bases unmatched: 4. The CDR3 length is 13 residues. The CDR3 protein is CASRGTGVEKLFF. The CDR3 nucleotides read TGCGCCAGCCGCGGGACAGGGGTTGAAAAACTGTTTTTT.

The chain links TRBV20-1 to TRBJ2-7; TRBD1 matches at 9 bases. CDR3 length: 13 residues. V shed 7 bases and J 4 bases; nucleotides not matched to a gene: 8. The germline gives CDR1 DFQATT, CDR2 SNEGSKA (reference sequence). The CDR3: CSERRDREYEQYF. DNA of the CDR3: TGCAGTGAGCGGCGGGACAGGGAGTACGAGCAGTACTTC.

This clonotype was seen more than once but under ten times. This chain connects TRBV10-3 to TRBJ2-7; 8 nucleotides line up with TRBD1. The CDR3 consists of 15 residues. Germline CDR1 is ENHRY and CDR2 is SYGVKD. The trim removed 3 bases at V and 3 bases at J, leaving 7 bases unmatched. CDR3 region: CAISDQGASRYEQYF. In DNA, the CDR3 is TGTGCCATCAGTGATCAGGGGGCCTCCCGCTACGAGCAGTACTTC.

This clonotype came up many times. The chain employs TRBV3-1 and TRBJ1-5; D call uncertain. This CDR3 region has 15 residues. V was shortened by 5 bases and J by 5 bases, with 16 bases between the two germline ends. CDR1 and CDR2 from the germline V gene are LGHDT and YNNKEL (reference sequence). The CDR3 DNA is TGTGCCAGCAGCACCGGATGGTTTGTCGATCAGCCCCAGCATTTT. The encoded protein is CASSTGWFVDQPQHF. The complete variable domain, with remaining parts taken from reference TRBV3-1 and TRBJ1-5, reads DTAVSQTPKYLVTQMGNDKSIKCEQNLGHDTMYWYKQDSKKFLKIMFSYNNKELIINETVPNRFSPKSPDKAHLNLHINSLELGDSAVYFCASSTGWFVDQPQHFGDGTRLSIL.

This clonotype has just one count. A much bigger clone sits one base away, suggesting this may be a read error. The CDR3 reads CASSHSGTHGQYF. In nucleotides, the CDR3 is TGTGCCAGCAGCCATTCAGGGACCCACGGGCAGTACTTC. The J gene is TRBJ2-7, the V gene TRBV3-1; D tentatively reads TRBD1 or TRBD2 (5 bases each). CDR3 length: 13 amino acids. CDR1 is LGHDT and CDR2 is YNNKEL in the germline V gene (reference sequence). Deletions cut 3 bases from V and 9 bases from J, with 15 bases between.

Notes on this clonotype: A much larger clone lies a single base off, so this may be a read error. This chain connects TRBV6-1 to TRBJ2-5; 7 bases are a match to TRBD2. The CDR3 contains 16 residues. Germline assignment: CDR1 MNHNS and CDR2 SASEGT. In DNA, the CDR3 is TGTGCCAGCAGTGAAGGCACCGGGACTATTCTTGAGACCCAGCACTTC. Translated: CASSEGTGTILETQHF.

This chain links TRBV24-1 with TRBJ2-5; D is unclear. Deletions cut 1 base from V and 4 bases from J, with 3 bases between. CDR1 is KGHDR and CDR2 is SFDVKD in the germline V gene. The CDR3 runs 12 residues. CDR3 sequence (DNA): TGTGCCACCAGTGATTTTGGAGAGACCCAGTACTTC. Translated: CATSDFGETQYF.

V usage is TRBV15 and J usage is TRBJ2-3; perhaps TRBD2 as D (5 bases). V was trimmed by 7 bases and J by 1 base, leaving 9 bases between them. The CDR3 sequence is 13 residues long. The germline CDR1 and CDR2 sequences are LNHNV and YYDKDF (reference sequence). The CDR3, as DNA: TGTGCCACCACCTGGGGAGGCACAGATACGCAGTATTTT. Translated, it gives CATTWGGTDTQYF. Supplemented by reference TRBV15 and TRBJ2-3, the full variable domain reads DAMVIQNPRYQVTQFGKPVTLSCSQTLNHNVMYWYQQKSSQAPKLLFHYYDKDFNNEADTPDNFQSRRPNTSFCFLDIRSPGLGDTAMYLCATTWGGTDTQYFGPGTRLTVL.

This clonotype was counted many times. J is TRBJ2-7 and V is TRBV19; D perhaps matches TRBD2 (5 bases). CDR3 length: 14 amino acids. Germline loops: CDR1 LNHDA, CDR2 SQIVND (reference sequence). V lost 5 bases to trimming and J lost 7 bases, with 18 bases between them. DNA for the CDR3: TGTGCCAGTAGTGAACCTTGGGCCTCGGGAGAGCAGTACTTC. It translates to CASSEPWASGEQYF.

V usage is TRBV2 and J usage is TRBJ2-5, with 15 bases aligning to TRBD2. CDR1 SNHLY and CDR2 FYNNEI come from the germline V gene. V gave up 5 bases and J gave up 4 bases; unmatched junction bases: 8. The CDR3 length is 17 residues. Here the CDR3 reads CASSHPGLAGGRETQYF. The CDR3 DNA is TGTGCCAGCAGTCACCCGGGACTAGCGGGGGGAAGAGAGACCCAGTACTTC.

In this sample, this clonotype turned up many times. The chain combines TRBV7-2 with TRBJ1-3, with no clear D. Germline CDR1 is SGHTA and CDR2 is FQGNSA. The germline V and J ends were trimmed by 5 bases and 0 bases, with 8 bases remaining between them. The CDR3 has 14 residues. In DNA form, the CDR3 reads TGTGCCAGCAGCCCCCAGAGCTCTGGAAACACCATATATTTT. Its translation: CASSPQSSGNTIYF.

This clonotype was seen just once. The chain has TRBV10-3 and TRBJ1-1; no clear D. The V and J ends lost 3 bases and 5 bases respectively, with 13 bases between them. CDR3 length: 14 residues. Germline loops: CDR1 ENHRY, CDR2 SYGVKD. CDR3 region: CAISDQVLRTEAFF. CDR3 nucleotides: TGTGCCATCAGTGATCAGGTCCTACGGACTGAAGCTTTCTTT.

The V gene is TRBV7-3, the J gene TRBJ2-3; 12 nucleotides align to TRBD2. The CDR3 extends over 15 amino acids. V dropped 5 bases and J dropped 3; count of bases not matched to a gene: 3. Germline loops: CDR1 SGHTA, CDR2 FQGTGA. The CDR3 DNA sequence: TGTGCCAGCAGCCGACTAGCGGGGGCGACAGATACGCAGTATTTT. Amino acids: CASSRLAGATDTQYF.

Turning to this clonotype: A clone one base away is much larger, so this may be a read error. The V and J genes are TRBV5-1 and TRBJ2-5; 9 bases match TRBD2. After removal of 7 bases from V and 4 bases from J, the junction contained 11 bases not matched to a gene. The length of the CDR3 is 15 residues. CDR1 is SGHRS, CDR2 YFSETQ, per germline. The CDR3 here is CASGSPGLAGETQYF. The DNA of the CDR3 is TGCGCCAGCGGCTCGCCGGGACTAGCAGGAGAGACCCAGTACTTC.

For this clonotype: The junction and the germline gene differ at one end; a read error may be behind it. The chain carries TRBV11-2 and TRBJ2-1, with 13 bases fitting TRBD2. The germline V gene has CDR1 SGHAT and CDR2 FQNNGV. CDR3 length: 15 amino acids. The CDR3 reads CAGSPLAGGLTEQFF. The CDR3, as DNA: TGTGCCGGCAGCCCACTAGCGGGGGGGCTTACTGAGCAGTTCTTC. The full variable domain, with the rest looked up from reference TRBV11-2 and TRBJ2-1, is EAGVAQSPRYKIIEKRQSVAFWCNPISGHATLYWYQQILGQGPKLLIQFQNNGVVDDSQLPKDRFSAERLKGVDSTLKIQPAKLEDSAVYLCAGSPLAGGLTEQFFGPGTRLTVL.

J is TRBJ2-7 and V is TRBV5-4, with TRBD1 matching 11 bases. V lost 4 bases to trimming and J lost 4 bases; unmatched junction nucleotides: 4. Germline values: CDR1 SGHNT, CDR2 YYREEE (reference sequence). This CDR3 is 14 amino acids long. CDR3: CASSGGQGAYEQYF. CDR3 nucleotides: TGTGCCAGCAGCGGAGGACAGGGGGCTTACGAGCAGTACTTC.

This clonotype came up once. At one of its ends the junction is not consistent with the germline gene, which may arise from a read error. This chain uses TRBV5-5 with TRBJ2-2; TRBD1 is a possible D gene (6 bases). Germline V gives CDR1 SGHKS, CDR2 YYEKEE (reference sequence). This CDR3 is 16 amino acids long. This CDR3 reads CASSSKDTGNTGELSF. The DNA of the CDR3 is TGTGCCAGCAGCTCAAAGGATACAGGGAACACCGGGGAGCTGTCTTTT.

The chain links TRBV5-3 to TRBJ2-2; D is possibly TRBD1 (5 bases). TRBV5-3 is recorded as an ORF, its role being uncertain. The CDR3 extends over 15 amino acids. Between the trimmed V and J ends, which lost 8 bases and 7 bases, there was a span of 21 bases. CDR3: CASIPQGRLDGELFF. CDR3 nucleotide sequence: TGTGCCAGTATACCTCAGGGCCGTCTTGACGGGGAGCTGTTTTTT.

The rearrangement links TRBV20-1 to TRBJ2-3; 7 bases are shared with TRBD2. V was clipped by 6 bases and J by 3 bases; unmatched bases: 9. Germline V gene lookup returns CDR1 DFQATT and CDR2 SNEGSKA (reference sequence). The CDR3 runs to 14 residues. CDR3 sequence reads: CSARRGDGTDTQYF. The CDR3 DNA is TGCAGTGCGAGACGGGGGGACGGGACAGATACGCAGTATTTT.

This clonotype has at least ten counts. The chain combines TRBV7-6 with TRBJ2-1; 7 nucleotides line up with TRBD1. The CDR3 sequence is 19 residues long. V lost 5 bases to trimming and J lost 6 bases; unmatched junction nucleotides: 22. The germline V gene has CDR1 SGHVS and CDR2 FNYEAQ. CDR3 amino acids: CASSTRDSAPSVYINEQFF. The CDR3, as DNA: TGTGCCAGCAGCACCCGGGACAGTGCGCCCTCCGTGTATATCAATGAGCAGTTCTTC.